This T cell receptor (beta chain) is from a study of T cells in Graves' hyperthyroidism and ophthalmopathy. Authors of the study amplified TCR beta CDR3 regions from RNA transcripts. The TCR CDR3 was amplified in a first-round RT-PCR using the HTBI primer set. Via MiXCR, TCRdb re-called the multiplex PCR reads, giving one row per CDR3 protein. The sample shows some 600,000 distinct CDR3 sequences, about 43% of them seen only once. The length of the CDR3 is 13 residues. Germline CDR1 LNHDA, CDR2 SQIVND (reference sequence). After removal of 11 bases from V and 3 bases from J, the junction contained 5 bases not matched to a gene.

What was sequenced was peripheral blood or thyroid tissue (not recorded which). This clonotype was sampled from a woman in her late teens or twenties with Graves' hyperthyroidism. The chain carries TRBV19 and TRBJ2-5, with TRBD2 matching over 11 bases. CDR3 DNA: TGTGCCTGCCCGGGACTAGCGGAAGAGACCCAGTACTTC. It translates to CACPGLAEETQYF.